These 9 T cell receptor beta chains originate from one sample sequenced in a study of T-cell reconstitution after alpha-beta-depleted transplantation in children. Unique molecular identifiers were used in preparing the TCRbeta library. TCRdb re-analysed the PCR reads in MiXCR, keeping a single row per CDR3 protein. The data hold 500,000 to 600,000 distinct CDR3 sequences, with about 31% observed a single time. The sequences come from PBMCs from the stem cell graft donor, collected from the stem cell graft. The receptors come from a human donor who donated a stem cell graft to a child with aplastic anemia.

The count of this clonotype is one. This rearrangement joins TRBV21-1 to TRBJ2-1; TRBD2, the D gene given by the table, was not confirmed from the DNA. TRBV21-1 is a pseudogene locus. The length of the CDR3 is 18 residues. The DNA of the CDR3 is TGTGCCAGCAGCAAACGGAGGGATAGCGGGAGGGCCTACAATGAGCAGTTCTTC. As protein: CASSKRRDSGRAYNEQFF.

This clonotype has more than one count but fewer than ten. The rearrangement joins TRBV12-3 or TRBV12-4 to TRBJ2-7; 9 positions match TRBD1. V lost 2 bases and J lost 4; bases outside the gene matches: 9. The CDR3 contains 16 residues. The CDR3 protein is CASSLITGGAGYEQYF. For the CDR3, the DNA is TGTGCCAGCAGTTTAATAACAGGGGGCGCTGGGTACGAGCAGTACTTC.

The rearrangement joins TRBV9 to TRBJ1-2; unclear D gene. Between the trimmed V and J ends, which lost 0 bases and 6 bases, there was a span of 15 bases. This CDR3 is built from 15 residues. Germline CDR1 and CDR2: SGDLS and YYNGEE. This chain's CDR3 is CASSVAGDPRNGYTF. For the CDR3, the DNA is TGTGCCAGCAGCGTAGCTGGTGATCCGAGGAATGGCTACACCTTC. Looking up the rest from reference TRBV9 and TRBJ1-2 gives the full variable domain: DSGVTQTPKHLITATGQRVTLRCSPRSGDLSVYWYQQSLDQGLQFLIQYYNGEERAKGNILERFSAQQFPDLHSELNLSSLELGDSALYFCASSVAGDPRNGYTFGSGTRLTVV.

In DNA form, the CDR3 reads TGTGCCAGCAGTTGGGCAGGCGCTAATGAAAAACTGTTTTTT. This codes for CASSWAGANEKLFF. V is TRBV12-3 or TRBV12-4 and J is TRBJ1-4; no firm D call. V dropped 4 bases and J dropped 3 bases, with 9 bases sitting between them. This CDR3 has 14 amino acids.

This clonotype was counted only a few times. The rearrangement uses TRBV12-3 or TRBV12-4 and TRBJ2-5, with no clear D. This CDR3 contains 13 residues. With 3 bases removed from V and 2 bases from J, the gap between germline ends came to 7 bases. This chain's CDR3 is CASSFIWQETQYF. The DNA of the CDR3 is TGTGCCAGCAGTTTTATTTGGCAAGAGACCCAGTACTTC.

In its sample, this clonotype was seen a few times. The V call is TRBV20-1, the J call TRBJ2-3; 10 nucleotides align to TRBD1. The CDR3 extends over 17 amino acids. The trim removed 4 bases at V and 2 bases at J, leaving 12 bases unmatched. Germline V CDR1 and CDR2: DFQATT, SNEGSKA (reference sequence). The CDR3 protein is CSATDRRTGGFTDTQYF. The CDR3 nucleotides are TGCAGTGCTACCGACCGACGGACAGGGGGTTTCACAGATACGCAGTATTTT.

This chain connects TRBV5-6 to TRBJ1-5; unclear D gene. Trimming cost V 3 bases and J 9 bases, with 13 bases left between them. Germline assignment: CDR1 SGHDT and CDR2 YYEEEE. The CDR3 is 13 amino acids. The CDR3 bases are TGTGCCAGCAGCTCGGGAGGCATGCGGCCCCAGCATTTT. It encodes CASSSGGMRPQHF.

The V gene is TRBV7-9, the J gene TRBJ2-1; TRBD2 matches at 9 bases. The trim removed 5 bases at V and 6 bases at J, leaving 11 bases unmatched. The CDR3 has 16 amino acids. In germline, CDR1 is SEHNR, CDR2 FQNEAQ (reference sequence). CDR3 sequence reads: CASSPPLRLAANEQFF. The CDR3 DNA is TGTGCCAGCAGCCCCCCCCTCCGACTAGCGGCCAATGAGCAGTTCTTC.

The chain carries TRBV28 and TRBJ2-1, with D maybe TRBD2 (5 bases). The V end lost 9 bases, the J end lost 1 base, and 10 bases lay between the germline ends. This CDR3 is built from 13 residues. Germline CDR1 MDHEN, CDR2 SYDVKM. The DNA for the CDR3 is TGTGCCAGTCTAGCACCTTCCTACAATGAGCAGTTCTTC. Amino acid sequence: CASLAPSYNEQFF.